A selection of T cell receptor beta chains follows, all from one sample in a study of blood T cell repertoires in COVID-19. This table comes from immunoSEQ multiplex PCR, and its TCRdb copy is limited to in-frame clones, with some not included. The repertoire includes roughly 170,000 clones, around 79% of them detected once, and 7% to 10% sits in the top ten. The sequenced sample consisted of peripheral blood. The receptors were sampled from a woman aged 55-69 years with COVID-19, enrolled during active disease. CDR3s include the opening cysteine and the closing phenylalanine or tryptophan. D genes are given only for firm matches.

J: TRBJ1-5
V: TRBV7-8
D: .
CDR3: CASSFTGSQPQHF

J: TRBJ1-1
V: TRBV7-3
D: .
CDR3: CASSLMGASHTEAFF

J: TRBJ2-2
V: TRBV27
D: .
CDR3: CASRTAGKAVQNTGELFF

J: TRBJ2-7
V: TRBV28
D: .
CDR3: CASSFYGGTYEQYF

J: TRBJ2-3
V: TRBV5-1
D: TRBD2
CDR3: CASSLWGVLAGEGTDTQYF

J: TRBJ2-1
V: TRBV9
D: TRBD2
CDR3: CASSVQAGGPIYNEQFF

J: TRBJ1-4
V: TRBV4-2
D: .
CDR3: CASSQAAQAGNEKLFF

J: TRBJ2-2
V: TRBV18
D: TRBD2
CDR3: CASSPSSGRGTGELFF

J: TRBJ1-2
V: TRBV10-3
D: .
CDR3: CAISESWAAYGYTF

J: TRBJ2-1
V: TRBV5-5
D: TRBD2
CDR3: CASTDRSSGTDNEQFF

J: TRBJ2-2
V: TRBV7-3
D: TRBD2
CDR3: CASSLRVSGILTNTGELFF

J: TRBJ2-5
V: TRBV20-1
D: .
CDR3: CSKGIQETQYF

J: TRBJ2-3
V: TRBV11-2
D: TRBD2
CDR3: CASSPPLAGALGADTQYF

J: TRBJ2-7
V: TRBV19
D: TRBD2
CDR3: CASSILAGTYEQYF

J: TRBJ2-5
V: TRBV5-4
D: .
CDR3: CASSLVGAAETQYF

J: TRBJ2-7
V: TRBV19
D: TRBD1
CDR3: CASSTHGQGAGEQYF

J: TRBJ1-4
V: TRBV30
D: .
CDR3: CAWSRGIANEKLFF

J: TRBJ2-3
V: TRBV5-4
D: TRBD2
CDR3: CASSPSGGARTDTQYF

J: TRBJ2-3
V: TRBV30
D: .
CDR3: CAWSGPDTQYF

J: TRBJ2-3
V: TRBV10-1
D: .
CDR3: CASSESGADTQYF

J: TRBJ2-1
V: TRBV9
D: TRBD1
CDR3: CASSVGQGVRNEQFF

J: TRBJ2-6
V: TRBV6-1
D: .
CDR3: CASSERKQLSGANVLTF

J: TRBJ1-1
V: TRBV19
D: .
CDR3: CASGISAMDTEAFF